This TCR beta chain comes out of a study of blood T cell repertoires in COVID-19. For the study at large: The study drew acute and convalescent COVID-19 samples from the United States, Italy and Spain.

The V and J ends lost 6 bases and 5 bases respectively, with 16 bases between them. The germline V gene encodes CDR1 SGHTA and CDR2 FQGNSA. The CDR3 is 14 amino acids. Patients of the Seattle cohort, enrolled during active infection, were followed longitudinally. In the original workflow: Amplification of reference gene primers provided the estimated nucleated cell counts. Only in-frame clones appear in the TCRdb table, and some are missing; sequencing was by immunoSEQ multiplex PCR. The V and J calls and clone size were taken over from that table, and D and trimming were inferred from the DNA. The table includes some 62,000 clones, around 87% detected once.

The V and J genes are TRBV7-2 and TRBJ1-1, with D maybe TRBD1 (5 bases). The receptor was derived from a woman aged 60 to 75 with COVID-19, enrolled during active disease. Source material: peripheral blood. The CDR3 coding sequence is TGTGCCAGCAGTATACGGGGGTCCGGGACTGAAGCTTTCTTT. Translation gives CASSIRGSGTEAFF.